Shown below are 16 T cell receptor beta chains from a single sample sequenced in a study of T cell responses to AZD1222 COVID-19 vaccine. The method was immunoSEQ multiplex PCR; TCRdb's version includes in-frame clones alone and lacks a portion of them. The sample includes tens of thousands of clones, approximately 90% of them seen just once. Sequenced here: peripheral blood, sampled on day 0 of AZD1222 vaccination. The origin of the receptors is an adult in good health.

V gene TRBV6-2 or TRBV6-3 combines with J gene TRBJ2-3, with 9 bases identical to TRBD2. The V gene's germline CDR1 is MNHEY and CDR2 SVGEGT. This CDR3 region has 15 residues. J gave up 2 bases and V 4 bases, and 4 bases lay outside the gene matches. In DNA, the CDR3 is TGTGCCAGCAGTTCCGGACTAGCGTCCACAGATACGCAGTATTTT. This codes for CASSSGLASTDTQYF.

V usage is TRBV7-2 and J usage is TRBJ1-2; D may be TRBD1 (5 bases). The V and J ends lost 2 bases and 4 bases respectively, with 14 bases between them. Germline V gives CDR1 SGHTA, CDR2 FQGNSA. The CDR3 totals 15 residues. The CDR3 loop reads CASSLRAGTAYGYTF. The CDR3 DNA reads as TGTGCCAGCAGCTTAAGGGCAGGGACTGCCTATGGCTACACCTTC.

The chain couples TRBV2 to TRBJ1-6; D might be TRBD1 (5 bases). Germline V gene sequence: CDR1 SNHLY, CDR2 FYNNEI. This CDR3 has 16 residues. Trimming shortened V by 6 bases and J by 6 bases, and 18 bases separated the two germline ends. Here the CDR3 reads CASSHTPGGSNSPLHF. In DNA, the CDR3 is TGTGCCAGCAGCCATACTCCCGGGGGGAGTAATTCACCCCTCCACTTT.

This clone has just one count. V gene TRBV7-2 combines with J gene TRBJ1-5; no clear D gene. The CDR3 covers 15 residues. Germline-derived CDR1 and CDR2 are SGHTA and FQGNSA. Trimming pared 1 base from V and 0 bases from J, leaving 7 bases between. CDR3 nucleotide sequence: TGTGCCAGCAGCTTAGGGGGTTTTAGCAATCAGCCCCAGCATTTT. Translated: CASSLGGFSNQPQHF.

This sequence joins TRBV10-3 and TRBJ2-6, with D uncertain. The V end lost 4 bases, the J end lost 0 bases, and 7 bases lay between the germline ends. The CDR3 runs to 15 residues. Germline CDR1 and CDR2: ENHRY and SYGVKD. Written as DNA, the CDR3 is TGTGCCATCAGTGGACACAGCTCTGGGGCCAACGTCCTGACTTTC. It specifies CAISGHSSGANVLTF.

The CDR3 sequence is CASSSPRDRGSAEAFF. DNA for the CDR3: TGTGCCAGCAGTTCCCCCCGGGACAGGGGGTCTGCTGAAGCTTTCTTT. This rearrangement joins TRBV6-5 to TRBJ1-1; 11 nucleotides align to TRBD1. The CDR3 runs to 16 residues. Germline V CDR1 and CDR2: MNHEY, SVGAGI. V gave up 4 bases and J gave up 6 bases; unmatched junction bases: 10.

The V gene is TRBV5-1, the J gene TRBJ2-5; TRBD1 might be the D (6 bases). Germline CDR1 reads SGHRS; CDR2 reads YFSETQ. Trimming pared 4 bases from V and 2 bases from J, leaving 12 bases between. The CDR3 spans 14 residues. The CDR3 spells CASSLSGAQETQYF. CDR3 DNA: TGCGCCAGCAGCCTATCAGGGGCACAAGAGACCCAGTACTTC.

CDR3 sequence reads: CASSPRTGGPRDTEAFF. DNA for the CDR3: TGTGCCAGCAGCCCACGCACAGGGGGCCCAAGAGACACTGAAGCTTTCTTT. The chain employs TRBV11-2 and TRBJ1-1; 9 bases match TRBD1. The CDR3 extends over 17 amino acids. J lost 3 bases, V lost 5 bases, and 13 bases had no gene match. Germline loops: CDR1 SGHAT, CDR2 FQNNGV. Variable domain in full (rest from reference TRBV11-2 and TRBJ1-1): EAGVAQSPRYKIIEKRQSVAFWCNPISGHATLYWYQQILGQGPKLLIQFQNNGVVDDSQLPKDRFSAERLKGVDSTLKIQPAKLEDSAVYLCASSPRTGGPRDTEAFFGQGTRLTVV.

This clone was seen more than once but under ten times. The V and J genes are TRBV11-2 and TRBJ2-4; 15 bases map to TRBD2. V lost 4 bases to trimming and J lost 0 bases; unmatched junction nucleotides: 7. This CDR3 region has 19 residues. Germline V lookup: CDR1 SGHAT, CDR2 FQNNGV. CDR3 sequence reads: CASSYGLAGGTLAKNIQYF. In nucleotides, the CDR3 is TGTGCCAGCAGCTACGGACTAGCGGGGGGGACACTAGCCAAAAACATTCAGTACTTC.

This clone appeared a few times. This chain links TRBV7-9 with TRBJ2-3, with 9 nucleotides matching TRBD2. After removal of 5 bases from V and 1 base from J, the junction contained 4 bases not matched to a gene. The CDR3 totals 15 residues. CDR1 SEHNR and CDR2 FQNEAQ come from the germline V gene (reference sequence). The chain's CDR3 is CASSKGGGGTDTQYF. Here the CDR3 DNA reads TGTGCCAGCAGCAAAGGCGGGGGGGGCACAGATACGCAGTATTTT. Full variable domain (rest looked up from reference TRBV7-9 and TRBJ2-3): DTGVSQNPRHKITKRGQNVTFRCDPISEHNRLYWYRQTLGQGPEFLTYFQNEAQLEKSRLLSDRFSAERPKGSFSTLEIQRTEQGDSAMYLCASSKGGGGTDTQYFGPGTRLTVL.

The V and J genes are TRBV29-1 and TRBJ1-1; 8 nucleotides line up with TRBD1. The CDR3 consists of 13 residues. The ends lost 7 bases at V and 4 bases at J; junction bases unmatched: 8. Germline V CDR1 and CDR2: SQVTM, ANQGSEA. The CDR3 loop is CSDSTGVGTEAFF. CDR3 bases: TGCAGCGATTCGACAGGGGTGGGCACTGAAGCTTTCTTT.

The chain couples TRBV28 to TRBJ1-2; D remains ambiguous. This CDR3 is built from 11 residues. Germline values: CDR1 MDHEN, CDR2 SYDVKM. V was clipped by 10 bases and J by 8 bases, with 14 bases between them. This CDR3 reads CATLHGLGYTF. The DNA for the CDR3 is TGTGCCACCCTACATGGCCTAGGCTACACCTTC.

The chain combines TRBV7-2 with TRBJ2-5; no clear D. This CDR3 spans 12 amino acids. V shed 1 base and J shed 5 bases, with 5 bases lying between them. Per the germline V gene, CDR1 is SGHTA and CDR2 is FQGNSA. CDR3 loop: CASSLVEETQYF. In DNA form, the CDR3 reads TGTGCCAGCAGCTTAGTCGAGGAGACCCAGTACTTC.

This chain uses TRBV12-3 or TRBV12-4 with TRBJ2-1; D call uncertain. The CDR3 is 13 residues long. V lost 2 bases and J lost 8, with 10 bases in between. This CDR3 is CASSLRWSDEQFF. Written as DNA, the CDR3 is TGTGCCAGCAGTTTAAGGTGGAGCGATGAGCAGTTCTTC.

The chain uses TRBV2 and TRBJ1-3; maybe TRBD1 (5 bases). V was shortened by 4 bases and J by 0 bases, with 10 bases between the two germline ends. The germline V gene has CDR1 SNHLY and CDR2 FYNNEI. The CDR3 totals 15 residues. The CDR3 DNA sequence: TGTGCCAGCAGTGCACAGGTGAGCTCTGGAAACACCATATATTTT. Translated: CASSAQVSSGNTIYF.

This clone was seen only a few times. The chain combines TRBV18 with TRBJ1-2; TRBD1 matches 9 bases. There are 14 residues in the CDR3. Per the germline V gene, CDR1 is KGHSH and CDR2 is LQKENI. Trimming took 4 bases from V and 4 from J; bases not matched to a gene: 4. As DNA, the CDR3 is TGTGCCAGCTCACTTGGACAGGGGTCCTATGGCTACACCTTC. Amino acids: CASSLGQGSYGYTF.